The sequence of this TCR beta chain was determined in a study of response to subunit inactivated influenza vaccine. General observations from the study: Few additional T cells are recruited per seasonal influenza vaccination, authors suggested.

TCRdb reanalysed the RT-PCR reads using MiXCR and keeps one entry per CDR3 protein. Of around 530,000 distinct CDR3 sequences listed, approximately 15% were seen once; the top ten hold 3%. Germline assignment: CDR1 KGHDR and CDR2 SFDVKD. The CDR3 spans 18 residues. V lost 4 bases, J lost 6 bases, and 24 bases lay in between. As concerns this clonotype: Its cognate antigen is unknown.

This chain joins TRBV24-1 and TRBJ2-1; D is unclear. The sequences come from CD4+ T cells sorted from PBMCs, collected about 24 months after vaccination. This TCR was sampled from a man aged 50 to 69 who received an inactivated influenza vaccine. The CDR3 DNA sequence: TGTGCCACCAGTGAGCCCACTGCCCCGGTGGACGTTCGCAATGAGCAGTTCTTC. It specifies CATSEPTAPVDVRNEQFF.